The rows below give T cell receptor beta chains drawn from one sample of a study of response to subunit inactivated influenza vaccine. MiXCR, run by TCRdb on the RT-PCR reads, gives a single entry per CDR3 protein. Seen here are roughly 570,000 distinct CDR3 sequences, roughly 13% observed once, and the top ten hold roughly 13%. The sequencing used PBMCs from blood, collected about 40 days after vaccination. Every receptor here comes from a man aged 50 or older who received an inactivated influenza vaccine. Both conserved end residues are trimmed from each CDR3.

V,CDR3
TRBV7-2,ASSLDRAGSETQY
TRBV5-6,ASSLGPGANTGELF
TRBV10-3,AISKDEGSGYT
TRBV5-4,ASSLEFQVGIEAF
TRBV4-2,ASSQLQGRSDTQY
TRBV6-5,ASSYSGGRDTGELF
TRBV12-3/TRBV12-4,ARSWTGTNEQF
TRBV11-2,ASSLQRGGILSKYEQF
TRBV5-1,ASSGSLSYGYT
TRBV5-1,ASSPRTSGRASLHEQF
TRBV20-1,SARDHRGNQPQH
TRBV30,AWSGGSQTGANVLT
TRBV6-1,ASARGLSYEQY
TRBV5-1,ASSLALAGEQY
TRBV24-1,ATSDFQNIQY
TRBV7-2,ASSLGRGGATDTQY
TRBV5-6,ASSLWTSGEDTQY
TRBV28,ASSRAGRALNEQF
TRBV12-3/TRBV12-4,ASSLLPGQGVEQY
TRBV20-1,SPQDMSYEQY
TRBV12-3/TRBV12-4,ASRGGAYEQY
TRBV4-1,ASSQDTIYRDTFY
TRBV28,ASSLGLAEKETQY
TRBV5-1,ASSLVGKETQY
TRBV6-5,ASSYVTGLAKNIQC
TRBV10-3,AISSGPNQPQH
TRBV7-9,APERPGDYNEQF
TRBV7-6,ASSRRTDQETQY
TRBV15,ATSRQGLTDTQY
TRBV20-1,SASGDRNQPQH
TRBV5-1,ASSLRVAATNEKLF
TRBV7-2,ASSLGRLAGAGEQY
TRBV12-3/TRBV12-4,ASSRTPVVAGQETQY
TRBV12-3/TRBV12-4,ASSLGQITEQY
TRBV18,ASSPSFLIRDYEQY
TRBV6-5,ASSYSKGGWETQY
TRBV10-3,AISESGLYEQY
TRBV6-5,ASSYQGTTAYGYT
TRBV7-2,ASSPYRDRDIEQY
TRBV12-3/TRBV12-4,ASSFDGRLAGSDTQY
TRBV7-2,ASSPGGAETLGTIY
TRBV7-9,ASSQGLAAQETQY